This record looks at one T cell receptor (beta chain) sequence and its context. The entry originates in a study of low-dose radiotherapy and immunotherapy resistance in tumors. Germline CDR1 SNHLY, CDR2 FYNNEI. The V and J ends lost 6 bases and 0 bases respectively, with 14 bases between them. This CDR3 has 16 residues. The time point was: after trial treatment. Treatment indicated: LDRT plus nivolumab, ipilimumab, low-dose cyclophosphamide and aspirin (RACIN trial). TRAV and TRBV primers primed cDNA for both TCRalpha and TCRbeta. It was with a constant-region primer and a V-primer adapter that TCRs were amplified over about 20 PCR cycles. TCRdb re-analysed the reads in MiXCR, keeping a single row per CDR3 protein. The data hold roughly 90,000 distinct CDR3 sequences, with 20% to 25% observed a single time.

The sequence came from a female donor with ovarian cancer. The sample here was PBMCs, taken after low-dose radiotherapy plus immunotherapy. This chain joins TRBV2 and TRBJ1-4, with D uncertain. The CDR3 DNA reads TGTGCCAGCAGAAGACCCCGGGAGGCAACTAATGAAAAACTGTTTTTT. As protein: CASRRPREATNEKLFF.